The 6 T cell receptor beta chains below all came from one sample that was sequenced in a study of metastatic and nonmetastatic thyroid tumors (dated by TCRdb to the early 2020s). Before undergoing thyroid surgery, none of the patients had been given any kind of treatment. Libraries came from PCR. Reads for this sample came from an Illumina HiSeq 4000. Using fastp at Q25 and MiXCR, TCRdb reprocessed the public reads and kept productive beta chains. The sample data list 25,000 to 30,000 clones, and roughly 15% of these were observed just once. 15% to 18% of the sample is taken by the ten largest. The specimen was blood. Receptors originate from a male donor with papillary thyroid cancer or a benign thyroid nodule (not recorded which). Some clones in this sample may be carry-over from other donors' samples.

This clone was seen ten or more times. This rearrangement joins TRBV12-3 or TRBV12-4 to TRBJ1-1; D is unclear. The V end was cut by 5 bases, the J end by 1 base, with 14 bases between. This CDR3 region has 15 residues. The DNA for the CDR3 is TGTGCCAGCAGTCCTATCCGGGCGTCGAACACTGAAGCTTTCTTT. Its protein product is CASSPIRASNTEAFF.

This clone has at least ten counts. The rearrangement links TRBV4-1 to TRBJ1-4; D not resolved. The CDR3 covers 16 residues. Germline CDR1 is MGHRA and CDR2 is YSYEKL. V was pared by 1 base and J by 4 bases, with 13 bases between. CDR3: CASSQVTGSHNEKLFF. The DNA of the CDR3 is TGCGCCAGCAGCCAAGTCACCGGCAGCCATAATGAAAAACTGTTTTTT.

Ten or more counts support this clone. This rearrangement joins TRBV5-1 to TRBJ1-3; no firm D call. This CDR3 has 17 amino acids. Germline V gene data show CDR1 as SGHRS and CDR2 as YFSETQ. V was cut by 0 bases and J by 0 bases, with 13 bases left in between. For the CDR3, the DNA is TGCGCCAGCAGCTTGGAGCTTAGGGCGGCCTCTGGAAACACCATATATTTT. It specifies CASSLELRAASGNTIYF.

This clone was seen many times. The chain joins TRBV7-9 to TRBJ2-6; weak D call: TRBD1 (6 bases). The CDR3 runs to 19 residues. Germline loops: CDR1 SEHNR, CDR2 FQNEAQ (reference sequence). V lost 5 bases, J lost 4 bases, and 24 bases lay in between. The CDR3, as DNA: TGTGCCAGCAGCCTCGTTGGGGGCAGTCAGGGCTCCGGGGCCAACGTCCTGACTTTC. Its protein product is CASSLVGGSQGSGANVLTF.

Many counts were recorded for this clone. The chain combines TRBV7-9 with TRBJ2-3, with D possibly being TRBD2 (5 bases). V shed 5 bases and J shed 0 bases, with 15 bases lying between them. Germline CDR1 and CDR2: SEHNR and FQNEAQ (reference sequence). CDR3 length equals 16 residues. In nucleotides, the CDR3 is TGTGCCAGCAGCCCGGGGAGTGGGTCTAGCACAGATACGCAGTATTTT. Translated: CASSPGSGSSTDTQYF.

The chain recombines TRBV19 with TRBJ1-3, with D maybe TRBD1 (5 bases). Germline CDR1 LNHDA, CDR2 SQIVND (reference sequence). This CDR3 region has 15 residues. The V gene lost 7 bases and the J gene lost 6 bases, with 19 bases spanning the gap. The CDR3 bases are TGTGCCAGTACCGAGGGCAGGGCTTCTTCAAACACCATATATTTT. Residues: CASTEGRASSNTIYF.